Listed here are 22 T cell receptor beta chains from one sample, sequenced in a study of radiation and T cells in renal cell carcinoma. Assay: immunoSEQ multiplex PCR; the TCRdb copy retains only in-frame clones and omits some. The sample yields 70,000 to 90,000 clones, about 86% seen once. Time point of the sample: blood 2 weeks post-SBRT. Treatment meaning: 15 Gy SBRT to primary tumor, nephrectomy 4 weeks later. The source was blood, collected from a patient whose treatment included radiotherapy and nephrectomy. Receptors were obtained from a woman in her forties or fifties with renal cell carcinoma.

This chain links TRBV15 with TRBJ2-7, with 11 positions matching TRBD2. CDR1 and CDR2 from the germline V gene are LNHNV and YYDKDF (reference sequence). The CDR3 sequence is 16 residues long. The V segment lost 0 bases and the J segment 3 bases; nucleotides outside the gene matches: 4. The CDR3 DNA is TGTGCCACCAGCAGAGATAGGCTAGCGGGAGGCTACGAGCAGTACTTC. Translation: CATSRDRLAGGYEQYF.

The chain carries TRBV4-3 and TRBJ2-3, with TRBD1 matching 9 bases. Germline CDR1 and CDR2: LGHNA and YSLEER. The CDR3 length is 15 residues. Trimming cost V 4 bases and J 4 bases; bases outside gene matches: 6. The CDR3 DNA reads TGCGCCAGCAGCCTCAACAGGGGGCTCGCAGATACGCAGTATTTT. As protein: CASSLNRGLADTQYF.

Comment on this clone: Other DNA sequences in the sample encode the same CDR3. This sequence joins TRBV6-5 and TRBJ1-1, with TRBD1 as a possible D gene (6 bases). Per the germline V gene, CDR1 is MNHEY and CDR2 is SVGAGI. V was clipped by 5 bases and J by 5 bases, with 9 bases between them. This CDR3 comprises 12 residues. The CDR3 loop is CASSRTETEAFF. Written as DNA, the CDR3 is TGTGCCAGCAGTCGGACAGAGACTGAAGCTTTCTTT.

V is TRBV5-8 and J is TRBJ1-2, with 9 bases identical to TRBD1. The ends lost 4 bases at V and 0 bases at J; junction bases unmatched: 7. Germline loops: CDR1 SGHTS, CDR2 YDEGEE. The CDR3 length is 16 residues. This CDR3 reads CASSKGDRASNYGYTF. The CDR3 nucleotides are TGTGCCAGCAGCAAGGGGGACAGGGCCTCTAACTATGGCTACACCTTC.

CDR3 DNA: TGTGCCAGCAGCTTCGTTAACTATGGCTACACCTTC. Translated, it gives CASSFVNYGYTF. J is TRBJ1-2 and V is TRBV7-2, with D unresolved. Trimming took off 3 bases at V and 1 base at J, with 3 bases between the two ends. The CDR3 covers 12 residues. Looked up from germline, CDR1 is SGHTA and CDR2 is FQGNSA.

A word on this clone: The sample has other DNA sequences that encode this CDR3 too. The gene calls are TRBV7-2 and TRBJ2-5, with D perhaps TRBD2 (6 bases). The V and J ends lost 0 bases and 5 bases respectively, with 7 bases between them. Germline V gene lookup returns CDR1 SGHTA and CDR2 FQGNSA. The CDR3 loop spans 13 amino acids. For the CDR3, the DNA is TGTGCCAGCAGCTTAGCAGGGAGGGAGACCCAGTACTTC. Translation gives CASSLAGRETQYF.

Here the CDR3 reads CASRGGAGEKLFF. The CDR3 DNA sequence: TGTGCCAGCAGAGGGGGGGCGGGTGAAAAACTGTTTTTT. The V call is TRBV28, the J call TRBJ1-4, with D possibly matching TRBD1 (6 bases). V lost 6 bases and J 7 bases, leaving 12 bases between the germline ends. This CDR3 spans 13 amino acids. Germline V lookup: CDR1 MDHEN, CDR2 SYDVKM. Combining the CDR3 with reference TRBV28 and TRBJ1-4 gives the whole variable domain DVKVTQSSRYLVKRTGEKVFLECVQDMDHENMFWYRQDPGLGLRLIYFSYDVKMKEKGDIPEGYSVSREKKERFSLILESASTNQTSMYLCASRGGAGEKLFFGSGTQLSVL.

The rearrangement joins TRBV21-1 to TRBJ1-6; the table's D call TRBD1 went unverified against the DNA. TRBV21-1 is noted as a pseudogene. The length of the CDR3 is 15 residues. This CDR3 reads CASSKGDRERSPLHF. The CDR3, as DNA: TGTGCCAGCAGCAAAGGGGACAGGGAGAGGTCACCCCTCCACTTT.

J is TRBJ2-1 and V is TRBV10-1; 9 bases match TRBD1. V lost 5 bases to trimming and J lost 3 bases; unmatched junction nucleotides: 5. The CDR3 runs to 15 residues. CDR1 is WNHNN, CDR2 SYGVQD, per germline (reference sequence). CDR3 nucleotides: TGCGCCAGCAGTAGAGGACAGGGGAACTACAATGAGCAGTTCTTC. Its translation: CASSRGQGNYNEQFF.

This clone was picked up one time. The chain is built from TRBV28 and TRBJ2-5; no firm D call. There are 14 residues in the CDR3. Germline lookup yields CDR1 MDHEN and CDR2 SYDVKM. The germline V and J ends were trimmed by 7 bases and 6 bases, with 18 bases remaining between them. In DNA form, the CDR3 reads TGTGCCAGCACCCCTAGTGGGCCTAACAAGACCCAGTACTTC. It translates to CASTPSGPNKTQYF.

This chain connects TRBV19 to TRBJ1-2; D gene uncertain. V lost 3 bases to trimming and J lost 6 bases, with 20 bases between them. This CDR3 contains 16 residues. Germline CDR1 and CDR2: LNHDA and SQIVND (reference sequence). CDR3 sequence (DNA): TGTGCCAGTAGTATTCTCTTGCAGGCCCTCCGGAATGGCTACACCTTC. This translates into CASSILLQALRNGYTF.

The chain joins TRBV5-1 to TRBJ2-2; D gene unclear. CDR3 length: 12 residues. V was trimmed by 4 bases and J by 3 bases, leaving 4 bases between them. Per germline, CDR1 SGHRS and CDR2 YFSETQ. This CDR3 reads CASSLHTGELFF. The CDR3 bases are TGCGCCAGCAGCCTCCACACCGGGGAGCTGTTTTTT.

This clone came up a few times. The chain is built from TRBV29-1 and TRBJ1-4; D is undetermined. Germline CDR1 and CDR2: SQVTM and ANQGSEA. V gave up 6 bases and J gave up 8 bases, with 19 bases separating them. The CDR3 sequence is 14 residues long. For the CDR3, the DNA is TGCAGCGTGAATGGAGTGCCGCAAACCGAAAAACTGTTTTTT. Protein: CSVNGVPQTEKLFF.

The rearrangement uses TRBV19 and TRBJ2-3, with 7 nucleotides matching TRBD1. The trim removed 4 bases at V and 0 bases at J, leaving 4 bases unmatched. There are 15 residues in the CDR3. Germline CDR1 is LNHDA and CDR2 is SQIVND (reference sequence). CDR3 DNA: TGTGCCAGTAGTACGCAGGGGGTTAGCACAGATACGCAGTATTTT. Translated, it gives CASSTQGVSTDTQYF.

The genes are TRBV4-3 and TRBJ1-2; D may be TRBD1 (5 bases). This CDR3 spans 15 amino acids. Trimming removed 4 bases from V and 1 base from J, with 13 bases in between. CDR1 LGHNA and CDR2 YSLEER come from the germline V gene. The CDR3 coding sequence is TGCGCCAGCAGCCCCCAGGGCACCAATAACTATGGCTACACCTTC. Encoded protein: CASSPQGTNNYGYTF.

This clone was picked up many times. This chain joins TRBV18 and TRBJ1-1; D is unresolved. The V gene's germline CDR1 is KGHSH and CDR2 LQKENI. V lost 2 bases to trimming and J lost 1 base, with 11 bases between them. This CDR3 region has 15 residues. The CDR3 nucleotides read TGTGCCAGCTCACCAGGGGTGGGCGGGAACACTGAAGCTTTCTTT. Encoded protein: CASSPGVGGNTEAFF.

The CDR3 reads CASSLVGENTEAFF. The DNA of the CDR3 is TGTGCCAGCAGCTTAGTAGGAGAGAACACTGAAGCTTTCTTT. The chain employs TRBV7-2 and TRBJ1-1; D call uncertain. Trimming stripped 1 base from V and 1 base from J, with 7 bases between. The germline V gene encodes CDR1 SGHTA and CDR2 FQGNSA. This CDR3 region has 14 residues.

CDR3: CASSPVGGDNEQFF. The CDR3 region has the DNA TGTGCCAGCAGCCCCGTAGGGGGGGACAATGAGCAGTTCTTC. The V and J genes are TRBV5-4 and TRBJ2-1; tentatively, D is TRBD2 (7 bases). Trimming cost V 4 bases and J 5 bases, with 13 bases left between them. The CDR3 sequence is 14 residues long. CDR1 is SGHNT and CDR2 is YYREEE in the germline V gene (reference sequence).

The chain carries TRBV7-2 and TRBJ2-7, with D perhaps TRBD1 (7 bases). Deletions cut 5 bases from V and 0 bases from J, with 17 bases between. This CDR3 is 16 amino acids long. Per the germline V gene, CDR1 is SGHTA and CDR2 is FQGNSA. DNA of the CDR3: TGTGCCAGCAGCCCCAGGGGGGACGCCCACTCCTACGAGCAGTACTTC. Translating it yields CASSPRGDAHSYEQYF.

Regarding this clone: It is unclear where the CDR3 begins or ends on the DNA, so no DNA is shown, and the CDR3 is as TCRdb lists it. This CDR3 reads CASCSAGNTEAFF. The V gene is TRBV6-1, the J gene TRBJ1-1. Germline V gene sequence: CDR1 MNHNS, CDR2 SASEGT. The CDR3 is made up of 13 amino acids, end residues included.

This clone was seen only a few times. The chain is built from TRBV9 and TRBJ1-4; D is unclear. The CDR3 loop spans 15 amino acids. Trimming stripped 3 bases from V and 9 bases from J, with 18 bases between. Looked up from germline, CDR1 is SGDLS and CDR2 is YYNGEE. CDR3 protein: CASSASVTGTQKLFF. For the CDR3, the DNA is TGTGCCAGCAGCGCATCGGTCACGGGTACACAAAAACTGTTTTTT.

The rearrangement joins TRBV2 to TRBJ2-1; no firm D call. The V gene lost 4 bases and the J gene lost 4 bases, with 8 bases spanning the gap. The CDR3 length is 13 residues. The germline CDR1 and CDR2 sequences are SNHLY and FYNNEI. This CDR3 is CASSADGYNEQFF. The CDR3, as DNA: TGTGCCAGCAGTGCCGACGGATACAATGAGCAGTTCTTC.